A single sample is the source of the 18 T cell receptor beta chains below, sequenced in a study of technical replicates of blood from a few donors. Only in-frame clones appear in the TCRdb table, and some are missing; sequencing was by immunoSEQ multiplex PCR. The sample has 75,000 to 85,000 clones; 95% are singletons. The material sequenced was T cells isolated from PBMCs. Source of these receptors: a human donor in good health.

V is TRBV19 and J is TRBJ2-7; D is perhaps TRBD1 (7 bases). The CDR3 is made up of 15 amino acids. With 4 bases removed from V and 2 bases from J, the gap between germline ends came to 15 bases. Germline values: CDR1 LNHDA, CDR2 SQIVND (reference sequence). CDR3 bases: TGTGCCAGTAGTAGGTCCCAGGGGGGTCCCTACGAGCAGTACTTC. This codes for CASSRSQGGPYEQYF.

This clone showed up just once. The V and J genes are TRBV30 and TRBJ2-1; the match to TRBD1 covers 8 bases. CDR3 length: 14 amino acids. Germline V gene data show CDR1 as GTSNPN and CDR2 as SVGIG (reference sequence). The V segment lost 4 bases and the J segment 1 base; nucleotides outside the gene matches: 3. CDR3 DNA sequence: TGTGCCTGGACAGGGGGCGCTTCCTACAATGAGCAGTTCTTC. Protein: CAWTGGASYNEQFF.

This chain uses TRBV4-1 with TRBJ2-3; TRBD2 matches 9 bases. J gave up 3 bases and V 1 base, and 8 bases lay outside the gene matches. Looked up from germline, CDR1 is MGHRA and CDR2 is YSYEKL. The CDR3 has 17 residues. The CDR3 DNA sequence: TGCGCCAGCAGCCAAGCAGGCGGGAGGGCCATAACAGATACGCAGTATTTT. Translation: CASSQAGGRAITDTQYF.

This clone came up once. The chain employs TRBV28 and TRBJ1-5; TRBD1 agrees at 8 bases. This CDR3 region has 16 residues. Looked up from germline, CDR1 is MDHEN and CDR2 is SYDVKM. The junction had 14 bases not matched to a gene; V was cut back by 6 bases and J by 7 bases. CDR3 coding DNA: TGTGCCAGCAGCCACGCAACAGCTACAGGGGGGCAGCCCCAGCATTTT. The encoded protein is CASSHATATGGQPQHF. The entire variable domain, with the rest obtained from reference TRBV28 and TRBJ1-5, is as follows: DVKVTQSSRYLVKRTGEKVFLECVQDMDHENMFWYRQDPGLGLRLIYFSYDVKMKEKGDIPEGYSVSREKKERFSLILESASTNQTSMYLCASSHATATGGQPQHFGDGTRLSIL.

This clone was recorded once. The CDR3 is CASTVGEGNTEAFF. The CDR3, as DNA: TGTGCCAGCACTGTAGGGGAAGGGAACACTGAAGCTTTCTTT. The genes are TRBV6-1 and TRBJ1-1, with D maybe TRBD1 (5 bases). Trimming shortened V by 7 bases and J by 1 base, and 13 bases separated the two germline ends. Germline-derived CDR1 and CDR2 are MNHNS and SASEGT. The CDR3 has 14 residues.

Here the CDR3 DNA reads TGTGCCAGCGACGTAGGGGGCAACTATGGCTACACCTTC. Translated, it gives CASDVGGNYGYTF. The genes are TRBV28 and TRBJ1-2, with 7 bases lining up with TRBD1. CDR1 and CDR2 from the germline V gene are MDHEN and SYDVKM. The CDR3 runs to 13 residues. V shed 8 bases, J shed 2 bases, and the junction held 5 bases outside the gene matches.

The chain is built from TRBV19 and TRBJ1-1; no reliable D call. V shed 3 bases and J shed 2 bases, with 7 bases lying between them. The CDR3 spans 13 residues. Germline CDR1 is LNHDA and CDR2 is SQIVND (reference sequence). The CDR3 sequence: CASSISGNTEAFF. CDR3 coding DNA: TGTGCCAGTAGTATTTCAGGTAACACTGAAGCTTTCTTT.

The chain combines TRBV5-1 with TRBJ1-1; TRBD1 might be the D (5 bases). V lost 6 bases and J lost 0, with 15 bases in between. Germline-derived CDR1 and CDR2 are SGHRS and YFSETQ. This CDR3 contains 15 residues. The CDR3 here is CASTLLGQMNTEAFF. The CDR3 DNA is TGCGCCAGCACCCTCCTAGGACAAATGAACACTGAAGCTTTCTTT.

This clone has more than one count but fewer than ten. CDR3 residues: CASSGDRGSNQPQHF. CDR3 coding DNA: TGTGCCAGCAGCGGGGACAGGGGAAGCAATCAGCCCCAGCATTTT. This rearrangement joins TRBV9 to TRBJ1-5; 10 bases are a match to TRBD1. V shed 3 bases, J shed 1 base, and the junction held 1 base outside the gene matches. Germline CDR1 reads SGDLS; CDR2 reads YYNGEE. The CDR3 length is 15 residues.

The rearrangement uses TRBV2 and TRBJ2-5; 8 bases fit TRBD1. From germline, CDR1 is SNHLY and CDR2 FYNNEI. V gave up 6 bases and J gave up 3 bases; unmatched junction bases: 3. The CDR3 sequence is 13 residues long. CDR3 in DNA: TGTGCCAGCAGGACAGGGGTGGAAGAGACCCAGTACTTC. Protein sequence: CASRTGVEETQYF.

The chain has TRBV7-6 and TRBJ1-5, with D unresolved. The CDR3 has 14 residues. V was trimmed by 5 bases and J by 4 bases, leaving 12 bases between them. Germline V lookup: CDR1 SGHVS, CDR2 FNYEAQ. The CDR3 reads CASSTGRNNQPQHF. CDR3 DNA: TGTGCCAGCAGCACCGGGAGAAATAATCAGCCCCAGCATTTT.

V and J are TRBV10-3 and TRBJ1-4; TRBD1 is a possible D gene (5 bases). This CDR3 contains 18 residues. Per germline, CDR1 ENHRY and CDR2 SYGVKD. The V end was cut by 0 bases, the J end by 3 bases, with 17 bases between. The CDR3 DNA is TGTGCCATCAGTGAGTCTGGCGTTCAGGGTCCGTCTAATGAAAAACTGTTTTTT. This encodes CAISESGVQGPSNEKLFF.

V gene TRBV9 combines with J gene TRBJ2-1; tentative D call: TRBD2 (5 bases). This CDR3 is built from 18 residues. Trimming pared 4 bases from V and 4 bases from J, leaving 24 bases between. From germline, CDR1 is SGDLS and CDR2 YYNGEE. DNA for the CDR3: TGTGCCAGCAGCCCAATTAAACGACCGTCGAGGACTTACAATGAGCAGTTCTTC. Residues: CASSPIKRPSRTYNEQFF.

The V and J genes are TRBV7-8 and TRBJ2-3; 7 bases align to TRBD1. This CDR3 spans 15 amino acids. Germline values: CDR1 SGHVS, CDR2 FQNEAQ. V trimming: 5 bases; J trimming: 0 bases; junction bases outside the gene matches: 5. Written as DNA, the CDR3 is TGTGCCAGCAGCACTCGACAGGGAAGCACAGATACGCAGTATTTT. Amino acids: CASSTRQGSTDTQYF. Drawing the rest from reference TRBV7-8 and TRBJ2-3, the complete variable domain is GAGVSQSPRYKVAKRGQDVALRCDPISGHVSLFWYQQALGQGPEFLTYFQNEAQLDKSGLPSDRFFAERPEGSVSTLKIQRTQQEDSAVYLCASSTRQGSTDTQYFGPGTRLTVL.

The chain combines TRBV9 with TRBJ2-7; possibly TRBD2 for D (5 bases). With 2 bases removed from V and 2 bases from J, the gap between germline ends came to 8 bases. The CDR3 contains 13 residues. Germline assignment: CDR1 SGDLS and CDR2 YYNGEE. The CDR3 bases are TGTGCCAGCAGCGTCGGGGAAGCCTACGAGCAGTACTTC. Amino acid sequence: CASSVGEAYEQYF.

This clone was detected only once. The genes are TRBV28 and TRBJ2-1; 15 bases line up with TRBD2. CDR3 length equals 14 residues. Looked up from germline, CDR1 is MDHEN and CDR2 is SYDVKM. V lost 7 bases to trimming and J lost 9 bases; unmatched junction nucleotides: 4. The CDR3 nucleotides are TGTGCCAGCACTCCGGGACTAGCGGGAGGTGAGCAGTTCTTC. It is translated as CASTPGLAGGEQFF.

V gene TRBV30 combines with J gene TRBJ2-3; 8 bases are a match to TRBD1. The V gene end was trimmed by 7 bases and the J gene end by 0 bases; junction bases not matched to a gene: 3. CDR3 length equals 13 residues. Germline V lookup: CDR1 GTSNPN, CDR2 SVGIG (reference sequence). The CDR3 region is CAYGQGSTDTQYF. The CDR3 DNA sequence: TGTGCCTACGGACAGGGAAGCACAGATACGCAGTATTTT.

This chain joins TRBV5-5 and TRBJ2-1; 13 bases agree with TRBD2. Per germline, CDR1 SGHKS and CDR2 YYEKEE (reference sequence). V lost 0 bases, J lost 6 bases, and 9 bases stayed unmatched. This CDR3 has 18 amino acids. CDR3: CASSLAGPGTSGTNEQFF. In nucleotides, the CDR3 is TGTGCCAGCAGCTTGGCGGGACCCGGGACTAGCGGGACCAATGAGCAGTTCTTC.